This TCR beta chain was captured in a study of OX40 agonist ivuxolimab in advanced cancers. Method: immunoSEQ multiplex PCR; TCRdb's copy keeps in-frame clones and lacks some. The repertoire holds some 96,000 clones, with approximately 90% as singletons. The CDR3 totals 17 residues. V lost 1 base to trimming and J lost 3 bases; unmatched junction nucleotides: 8. CDR1 is LGHNA, CDR2 YSLEER, per germline. The specimen comprised CD4+ or CD8+ T cells sorted from blood, sampled in a trial of the OX40 agonist ivuxolimab. The V and J genes are TRBV4-3 and TRBJ2-3; 9 bases fit TRBD2. This TCR came from an adult with an advanced solid tumor such as melanoma, head and neck, liver or kidney cancer. The CDR3 is CASSQGGGAGDTDTQYF. As DNA, the CDR3 is TGCGCCAGCAGCCAAGGCGGGGGGGCCGGGGATACAGATACGCAGTATTTT.